The sequence of this T cell receptor (beta chain) was determined in a study of vaccination and CD4 T cells after COVID-19. Study findings and constraints: Nearly all convalescent vaccine-specific clones, 304 of 307, recognized only SARS-CoV-2 spike.

V was shortened by 5 bases and J by 3 bases, with 20 bases between the two germline ends. This CDR3 has 16 residues. CDR1 MDHEN and CDR2 SYDVKM come from the germline V gene. Treatment defined: approximately 11-day PBMC culture with coronavirus spike peptide pools or control peptides (ViraFEST assay). On this clonotype itself: Its cognate antigen is unknown.

The Oncomine TCR Beta short-read assay generated sequence data from the DNA of cultured CD4+ T cells. From the PCR reads, TCRdb called clonotypes with MiXCR, one entry per CDR3 protein. The sample records over 10,000 distinct CDR3 sequences, less than 45% being singletons. The V call is TRBV28, the J call TRBJ2-7, with a possible D match to TRBD2 (5 bases). The receptor was isolated from a human donor who had recovered from COVID-19. The input for sequencing was CD4+ T cells from blood, cultured in vitro, taken after SARS-CoV-2 vaccination. This CDR3 is CASSPASGGPFYEQYF. The CDR3 DNA reads TGTGCCAGCAGTCCCGCTTCTGGCGGGCCATTCTACGAGCAGTACTTC.